The 27 T cell receptor beta chains below all came from one sample that was sequenced in a study of Graves' ophthalmopathy and Graves' hyperthyroidism. Amplification from RNA transcripts yielded the TCR beta CDR3 regions. First-round RT-PCR with HTBI primers preceded a second-round multiplex PCR. TCRdb analysed the multiplex PCR reads with MiXCR anew, one entry per CDR3 protein. The sample yields under 250,000 distinct CDR3 sequences, around a fifth seen once. Sample: peripheral blood. These TCRs come from a woman aged 50 to 60 with Graves' ophthalmopathy.

This clonotype was detected ten times or more. V usage is TRBV30 and J usage is TRBJ2-5, with D possibly TRBD2 on 5 matching bases. V shed 1 base and J shed 4 bases, with 7 bases lying between them. Per the germline V gene, CDR1 is GTSNPN and CDR2 is SVGIG (reference sequence). The CDR3 covers 12 residues. CDR3 residues: CAWSGGSETQYF. The CDR3 coding sequence is TGTGCCTGGAGTGGAGGGTCAGAGACCCAGTACTTC.

J is TRBJ1-2 and V is TRBV5-1; the D gene is possibly TRBD1 (5 bases). Germline assignment: CDR1 SGHRS and CDR2 YFSETQ. Trimming left V 3 bases short and J 2 bases short, with 8 bases between. This CDR3 region has 13 residues. For the CDR3, the DNA is TGCGCCAGCAGCTCCCCAGGGAACTATGGCTACACCTTC. This sequence encodes CASSSPGNYGYTF. Full variable domain (rest looked up from reference TRBV5-1 and TRBJ1-2): KAGVTQTPRYLIKTRGQQVTLSCSPISGHRSVSWYQQTPGQGLQFLFEYFSETQRNKGNFPGRFSGRQFSNSRSEMNVSTLELGDSALYLCASSSPGNYGYTFGSGTRLTVV.

Many counts were recorded for this clonotype. The gene calls are TRBV7-9 and TRBJ2-7, with D possibly being TRBD2 (6 bases). The CDR3 extends over 14 amino acids. Trimming took off 2 bases at V and 6 bases at J, with 14 bases between the two ends. Per germline, CDR1 SEHNR and CDR2 FQNEAQ (reference sequence). In nucleotides, the CDR3 is TGTGCCAGCAGCTTACCGGGAGAGATGGCCGAGCAGTACTTC. This sequence encodes CASSLPGEMAEQYF.

The V gene is TRBV28, the J gene TRBJ2-2; 9 nucleotides line up with TRBD2. The CDR3 contains 15 residues. Germline lookup yields CDR1 MDHEN and CDR2 SYDVKM. V gave up 6 bases and J gave up 7 bases; unmatched junction bases: 9. In DNA form, the CDR3 reads TGTGCCAGCAGCCCCCTAGCGGGATCCGGCGGGGAGCTGTTTTTT. Protein sequence: CASSPLAGSGGELFF.

The J gene is TRBJ2-7, the V gene TRBV28; 9 nucleotides line up with TRBD1. The trim removed 5 bases at V and 4 bases at J, leaving 12 bases unmatched. The CDR3 totals 16 residues. The germline gives CDR1 MDHEN, CDR2 SYDVKM. This CDR3 is CASSLAPSDRGYEQYF. Here the CDR3 DNA reads TGTGCCAGCAGTCTGGCACCATCGGACAGGGGATACGAGCAGTACTTC.

Ten or more counts support this clonotype. This chain links TRBV27 with TRBJ2-6; TRBD1 matches at 8 bases. Germline V gives CDR1 MNHEY, CDR2 SMNVEV (reference sequence). With 2 bases clipped from V and 0 bases from J, the junction kept 9 bases outside the gene matches. This CDR3 comprises 19 residues. Written as DNA, the CDR3 is TGTGCCAGCAGTTTACGGACAGGGTTCGAAGGCTCTGGGGCCAACGTCCTGACTTTC. This codes for CASSLRTGFEGSGANVLTF.

This clonotype was detected many times. This sequence joins TRBV6-5 and TRBJ2-7; 9 positions agree with TRBD1. Unmatched junction bases numbered 5, after V lost 4 bases and J lost 4 bases. CDR1 is MNHEY and CDR2 is SVGAGI in the germline V gene. CDR3 length: 14 residues. CDR3 region: CASSFTGGGYEQYF. CDR3 nucleotide sequence: TGTGCCAGCAGTTTTACAGGGGGCGGATACGAGCAGTACTTC.

The chain recombines TRBV28 with TRBJ2-7, with 7 bases aligning to TRBD2. The germline gives CDR1 MDHEN, CDR2 SYDVKM. CDR3 length: 12 residues. Trimming at V came to 6 bases and at J to 7 bases, leaving 6 bases not matched to a gene. CDR3: CASRYLGGEQYF. As DNA, the CDR3 is TGTGCCAGCAGATACCTGGGGGGGGAGCAGTACTTC.

Comment on this clonotype: A much larger clonotype is one base distant, so this may be a read error. V and J are TRBV20-1 and TRBJ2-7; D gene unclear. The CDR3 is 13 residues long. The V and J ends lost 4 bases and 6 bases respectively, with 16 bases between them. Germline loops: CDR1 DFQATT, CDR2 SNEGSKA (reference sequence). The DNA for the CDR3 is TGCAGTGCTAACCCACCCACTGGCGGCGAGCAGTACTTC. Its translation: CSANPPTGGEQYF.

In this sample, this clonotype turned up many times. This sequence joins TRBV12-3 or TRBV12-4 and TRBJ2-5; D ambiguous. The V end lost 2 bases, the J end lost 1 base, and 5 bases lay between the germline ends. The CDR3 sequence is 13 residues long. CDR3 bases: TGTGCCAGCAGTTTACGGGCCCAAGAGACCCAGTACTTC. Protein product: CASSLRAQETQYF.

The chain recombines TRBV12-3 or TRBV12-4 with TRBJ2-7, with D tentatively TRBD2 (5 bases). The CDR3 has 14 amino acids. V lost 6 bases, J lost 2 bases, and 14 bases lay in between. The DNA of the CDR3 is TGTGCCAGCAGCGGATCCGGGAAGGCCTACGAGCAGTACTTC. It yields the protein CASSGSGKAYEQYF.

This clonotype was observed at least ten times. CDR3 sequence: CASSQSTQETQYF. CDR3 DNA: TGTGCCAGCAGCCAATCGACCCAAGAGACCCAGTACTTC. This chain joins TRBV14 and TRBJ2-5; D remains unclear. Trimming removed 2 bases at V and 1 base at J, with 5 bases between. The CDR3 loop spans 13 amino acids. The germline CDR1 and CDR2 sequences are SGHDN and FVKESK.

This clonotype was recorded many times. This chain joins TRBV20-1 and TRBJ2-5; D is unresolved. Germline lookup yields CDR1 DFQATT and CDR2 SNEGSKA (reference sequence). CDR3 length: 10 amino acids. V lost 5 bases and J 7 bases, leaving 8 bases between the germline ends. Here the CDR3 DNA reads TGCAGTGCTGGCATGGGGACCCAGTACTTC. Protein: CSAGMGTQYF.

This clonotype was counted ten times or more. The CDR3 DNA is TGCAGTGCTAGAGATCAATCCGGGGAGTCTGAAGCTTTCTTT. Translating gives CSARDQSGESEAFF. The rearrangement uses TRBV20-1 and TRBJ1-1; unclear D gene. The CDR3 sequence is 14 residues long. Trimming left V 0 bases short and J 6 bases short, with 14 bases between. In germline, CDR1 is DFQATT, CDR2 SNEGSKA (reference sequence).

This clonotype was observed many times. The chain is built from TRBV27 and TRBJ2-7, with 7 nucleotides matching TRBD2. The J segment lost 5 bases and the V segment lost 1 base, leaving 17 bases of the junction unmatched. In germline, CDR1 is MNHEY, CDR2 SMNVEV (reference sequence). The length of the CDR3 is 18 residues. The CDR3 reads CASSLFPGGTRSYDEQYF. CDR3 nucleotides: TGTGCCAGCAGTTTATTTCCGGGAGGAACGAGGAGCTACGACGAGCAGTACTTC.

This clonotype was observed many times. This chain uses TRBV20-1 with TRBJ2-5, with 7 bases matching TRBD1. Trimming removed 6 bases from V and 5 bases from J; junction bases left unmatched: 6. Germline-derived CDR1 and CDR2 are DFQATT and SNEGSKA (reference sequence). This CDR3 comprises 12 residues. CDR3 amino acids: CSAIQGKETQYF. As DNA, the CDR3 is TGCAGTGCCATACAGGGGAAGGAGACCCAGTACTTC.

This clonotype was recorded many times. This chain uses TRBV11-2 with TRBJ2-2; D ambiguous. Germline V gene lookup returns CDR1 SGHAT and CDR2 FQNNGV. Trimming shortened V by 0 bases and J by 3 bases, and 14 bases separated the two germline ends. The CDR3 is 17 residues long. Here the CDR3 DNA reads TGTGCCAGCAGCTTAGATTCGCTTTATTGGGACACCGGGGAGCTGTTTTTT. Translated: CASSLDSLYWDTGELFF.

The chain joins TRBV28 to TRBJ1-5, with D perhaps matching TRBD1 (5 bases). Trimming cost V 6 bases and J 3 bases, with 12 bases left between them. The CDR3 has 14 residues. The germline gives CDR1 MDHEN, CDR2 SYDVKM. The CDR3 nucleotides are TGTGCCAGCAGATCTCAGGGATTCAATCAGCCCCAGCATTTT. Protein: CASRSQGFNQPQHF. The full variable domain, in which reference TRBV28 and TRBJ1-5 provide the parts outside the CDR3, is DVKVTQSSRYLVKRTGEKVFLECVQDMDHENMFWYRQDPGLGLRLIYFSYDVKMKEKGDIPEGYSVSREKKERFSLILESASTNQTSMYLCASRSQGFNQPQHFGDGTRLSIL.

This clonotype showed up many times. For the CDR3, the DNA is TGTGCCAGTAATAACGACAGGCTTAGCAATCAGCCCCAGCATTTT. Encoded protein: CASNNDRLSNQPQHF. This sequence joins TRBV19 and TRBJ1-5, with a weak D call TRBD1 (6 bases). This CDR3 has 15 amino acids. Germline assignment: CDR1 LNHDA and CDR2 SQIVND (reference sequence). V shed 7 bases and J shed 0 bases, with 13 bases lying between them.

Ten or more counts support this clonotype. This sequence joins TRBV19 and TRBJ2-5; 8 bases fit TRBD2. Germline values: CDR1 LNHDA, CDR2 SQIVND (reference sequence). V dropped 5 bases and J dropped 4; count of bases not matched to a gene: 9. The CDR3 length is 15 residues. The CDR3 DNA sequence: TGTGCCAGTAGTCCCCGGGGGGGATCGATAGAGACCCAGTACTTC. Translation gives CASSPRGGSIETQYF.

In its sample, this clonotype was seen many times. V and J are TRBV19 and TRBJ1-2; D unresolved. This CDR3 spans 13 amino acids. Germline CDR1 and CDR2: LNHDA and SQIVND (reference sequence). V shed 8 bases and J shed 2 bases, with 12 bases lying between them. The CDR3 DNA reads as TGTGCCAGTCATAATGAACAGAACTATGGCTACACCTTC. Its translation: CASHNEQNYGYTF.

This clonotype was detected many times. V is TRBV20-1 and J is TRBJ2-7, with TRBD1 matching over 9 bases. Looked up from germline, CDR1 is DFQATT and CDR2 is SNEGSKA (reference sequence). Germline trimming cut 3 bases from V and 3 bases from J; bases unmatched to any gene: 15. There are 17 residues in the CDR3. CDR3 bases: TGCAGTGCTAGTCACGCAACAGGGGGCTTATTTAACTACGAGCAGTACTTC. Translating it yields CSASHATGGLFNYEQYF.

This clonotype was counted many times. The gene calls are TRBV7-2 and TRBJ2-5; TRBD2 aligns across 7 bases. Germline-derived CDR1 and CDR2 are SGHTA and FQGNSA. CDR3 length equals 16 residues. The junction had 13 bases not matched to a gene; V was cut back by 2 bases and J by 7 bases. This CDR3 reads CASSLHREATGMTQYF. DNA for the CDR3: TGTGCCAGCAGCTTACACCGGGAGGCCACGGGAATGACCCAGTACTTC.

This clonotype was found many times. The CDR3 nucleotides are TGTGCCAGCAGCGTAGGGGCGGGAGGGCCCCACGAGCAGTACTTC. Translated: CASSVGAGGPHEQYF. The V call is TRBV9, the J call TRBJ2-7; TRBD2 matches 9 bases. In germline, CDR1 is SGDLS, CDR2 YYNGEE. V dropped 0 bases and J dropped 5; count of bases not matched to a gene: 6. This CDR3 region has 15 residues.

The rearrangement uses TRBV27 and TRBJ1-2; D not resolved. Trimming stripped 5 bases from V and 7 bases from J, with 11 bases between. Germline assignment: CDR1 MNHEY and CDR2 SMNVEV (reference sequence). This CDR3 contains 12 residues. The CDR3 DNA sequence: TGTGCCAGCAGTGCACGCCACGGTGGCTACACCTTC. Protein product: CASSARHGGYTF.

In its sample, this clonotype was seen many times. J is TRBJ2-5 and V is TRBV6-5; 10 positions match TRBD1. The CDR3 sequence is 15 residues long. J gave up 4 bases and V 2 bases, and 4 bases lay outside the gene matches. Germline CDR1 is MNHEY and CDR2 is SVGAGI. The chain's CDR3 is CASSYTGQGGETQYF. CDR3 bases: TGTGCCAGCAGTTACACCGGACAGGGGGGAGAGACCCAGTACTTC.

This clonotype was recorded many times. The chain carries TRBV28 and TRBJ1-3; the D is unclear. The CDR3 consists of 15 residues. Per germline, CDR1 MDHEN and CDR2 SYDVKM. The V gene lost 3 bases and the J gene lost 3 bases, with 12 bases spanning the gap. Here the CDR3 DNA reads TGTGCCAGCAGTTTGAGTGGGTGGCGTGGAAACACCATATATTTT. It codes for CASSLSGWRGNTIYF.